This T cell receptor beta chain was documented in a study of T cell changes during pregnancy in multiple sclerosis. This clone was seen only a few times. Profiling relied on immunoSEQ multiplex PCR, and the TCRdb table lists in-frame clones only, not all of them. The table has 75,000 to 95,000 clones, around 92% seen once. Germline V gene data show CDR1 as SGHNT and CDR2 as YENEEA. CDR3 size: 15 residues. The V gene end was trimmed by 3 bases and the J gene end by 5 bases; junction bases not matched to a gene: 7. The sequence was collected from a female donor with multiple sclerosis, enrolled in a pregnancy study. Sequencing used peripheral blood, obtained after pregnancy. The V gene is TRBV11-3, the J gene TRBJ2-5; 9 bases map to TRBD1. The chain's CDR3 is CASSFTGQGRETQYF. Here the CDR3 DNA reads TGTGCCAGCAGCTTCACTGGACAGGGGCGGGAGACCCAGTACTTC.